Listed below are T cell receptor beta chains from one sample, sequenced in a study of beta chain features in type 1 diabetes. This table comes from immunoSEQ multiplex PCR, and its TCRdb copy is limited to in-frame clones, with some not included. The top ten hold 0.44% of the sample, which has 300,000 to 350,000 clones, around 7.6% seen once. The sequencing sample was made of central memory CD4+ T cells from blood. The receptors shown here come from a woman aged 18-30 years in good health. Each CDR3 is given with its conserved first and last residue. The D gene is left open where the match is weak. Expanded clones get a size class; other rows say once, few or many, or leave the size out.

d_call	clone_size	v_call	j_call	cdr3_aa	cdr3_nt
.	.	TRBV14	TRBJ2-7	CASSPSLSGYEQYF	TGTGCCAGCAGCCCCAGCTTAAGTGGTTACGAGCAGTACTTC
.	few	TRBV7-9	TRBJ1-4	CASSSGGFSGEKLFF	TGTGCCAGCAGCTCCGGCGGGTTTTCGGGTGAAAAACTGTTTTTT
TRBD2	many	TRBV28	TRBJ2-1	CASSGEGSEQFF	TGTGCCAGCTCGGGGGAGGGCAGTGAGCAGTTCTTC
TRBD1	many	TRBV2	TRBJ2-1	CASEWTGNNEQFF	TGTGCCAGCGAATGGACAGGGAACAATGAGCAGTTCTTC
.	.	TRBV20-1	TRBJ2-5	CSAIPVETQYF	TGCAGTGCAATCCCGGTCGAGACCCAGTACTTC
TRBD2	many	TRBV4-3	TRBJ2-3	CASSQTSGRAFAQYF	TGCGCCAGCAGCCAGACTAGCGGGAGGGCCTTTGCGCAGTATTTT
TRBD1	few	TRBV28	TRBJ1-2	CASSLSGGRSYTF	TGTGCCAGCAGCCTTTCAGGGGGCCGAAGCTACACCTTC
.	few	TRBV7-9	TRBJ2-7	CASSLGQGREQYF	TGTGCCAGCAGCTTAGGGCAGGGACGCGAGCAGTACTTC
.	few	TRBV28	TRBJ2-2	CASSLGGGYTGELFF	TGTGCCAGCAGTTTAGGGGGAGGTTACACCGGGGAGCTGTTTTTT
.	few	TRBV7-2	TRBJ2-5	CASSLAGGETQYF	TGTGCCAGCAGCTTAGCAGGGGGAGAGACCCAGTACTTC
TRBD1	.	TRBV5-4	TRBJ1-1	CASSSQGGNTEAFF	TGTGCCAGCAGCTCACAGGGGGGGAACACTGAAGCTTTCTTT
TRBD2	.	TRBV9	TRBJ2-3	CASSVGTSGSVADTQYF	TGTGCCAGCAGCGTAGGGACTAGCGGGAGCGTGGCAGATACGCAGTATTTT
.	few	TRBV9	TRBJ2-7	CASSVAPAGSYEQYF	TGTGCCAGCAGCGTAGCCCCAGCAGGGTCCTACGAGCAGTACTTC
TRBD1	.	TRBV5-4	TRBJ1-2	CASSPGQGMYGYTF	TGTGCCAGCAGCCCGGGACAGGGGATGTATGGCTACACCTTC
.	.	TRBV7-6	TRBJ1-2	CASSLDWYGTNYGYTF	TGTGCCAGCAGCTTAGATTGGTACGGGACTAACTATGGCTACACCTTC
.	few	TRBV9	TRBJ2-1	CASSVGPSPDNEQFF	TGTGCCAGCAGCGTAGGTCCTTCGCCAGACAATGAGCAGTTCTTC
.	few	TRBV9	TRBJ2-2	CASSVAGNGELFF	TGTGCCAGCAGCGTAGCTGGGAACGGGGAGCTGTTTTTT
TRBD2	few	TRBV9	TRBJ2-4	CASSSSGNIQYF	TGTGCCAGCAGCTCTAGCGGGAACATTCAGTACTTC
TRBD1	few	TRBV7-2	TRBJ2-3	CASSVGQGTDTQYF	TGTGCCAGCAGTGTGGGACAGGGGACAGATACGCAGTATTTT
TRBD1	.	TRBV9	TRBJ2-1	CASSVWDRVGEQFF	TGTGCCAGCAGCGTATGGGACAGGGTCGGTGAGCAGTTCTTC
.	.	TRBV6-5	TRBJ2-7	CASSRRTSYEQYF	TGTGCCAGCAGCCGAAGAACCTCCTACGAGCAGTACTTC
.	.	TRBV5-1	TRBJ2-7	CASSLDLASYEQYF	TGCGCCAGCAGCTTGGACCTAGCAAGCTACGAGCAGTACTTC
.	many	TRBV11-3	TRBJ2-1	CASSLTYNEQFF	TGTGCCAGCAGCTTAACCTACAATGAGCAGTTCTTC
TRBD1	few	TRBV18	TRBJ2-7	CASSSPGQGGYEQYF	TGTGCCAGCTCAAGTCCGGGACAGGGTGGCTACGAGCAGTACTTC
.	many	TRBV13	TRBJ2-5	CASSTTRAQVDQETQYF	TGTGCCAGCAGCACGACCCGGGCGCAGGTTGACCAAGAGACCCAGTACTTC
.	.	TRBV5-6	TRBJ1-1	CASSLDTPMNTEAFF	TGTGCCAGCAGCCTGGACACGCCGATGAACACTGAAGCTTTCTTT
TRBD1	many	TRBV28	TRBJ2-1	CASSSPLTGLPQNEQFF	TGTGCCAGCAGTTCCCCCCTGACAGGGCTCCCACAGAATGAGCAGTTCTTC
.	few	TRBV18	TRBJ2-6	CASSPNPESGANVLTF	TGTGCCAGCTCACCGAACCCGGAGTCTGGGGCCAACGTCCTGACTTTC
.	many	TRBV2	TRBJ2-7	CASSESFDPSQYEQYF	TGTGCCAGCAGTGAATCTTTTGATCCATCGCAATACGAGCAGTACTTC
.	.	TRBV5-1	TRBJ1-2	CASSYGGGSNYGYTF	TGCGCCAGCAGCTATGGGGGAGGATCTAACTATGGCTACACCTTC
TRBD2	.	TRBV5-1	TRBJ2-1	CASSLGAGAYNEQFF	TGCGCCAGCAGCTTGGGAGCGGGGGCCTACAATGAGCAGTTCTTC
TRBD2	many	TRBV15	TRBJ2-3	CATSSGLAGGRDTQYF	TGTGCCACCAGCAGTGGACTAGCGGGAGGCAGAGATACGCAGTATTTT
.	few	TRBV29-1	TRBJ2-7	CSVGTSSYEQYF	TGCAGCGTGGGGACGAGTTCCTACGAGCAGTACTTC
.	.	TRBV7-2	TRBJ2-2	CASSLGLGTVNTGELFF	TGTGCCAGCAGCTTAGGTCTTGGGACGGTAAACACCGGGGAGCTGTTTTTT
TRBD2	.	TRBV10-3	TRBJ2-3	CAISDRTRSTDTQYF	TGTGCCATCAGTGATCGGACTAGAAGCACAGATACGCAGTATTTT
.	few	TRBV5-6	TRBJ2-3	CASSLGSLDTQYF	TGTGCCAGCAGCTTGGGGTCGCTCGATACGCAGTATTTT
.	few	TRBV5-4	TRBJ2-1	CASSAVVDNEQFF	TGTGCCAGCAGCGCCGTGGTCGACAATGAGCAGTTCTTC
TRBD1	.	TRBV28	TRBJ2-3	CASSPLGQGRDTQYF	TGTGCCAGCAGTCCCTTGGGACAGGGGCGAGATACGCAGTATTTT
.	.	TRBV5-6	TRBJ2-3	CASSLGSTDTQYF	TGTGCCAGCAGCTTGGGCAGCACAGATACGCAGTATTTT
.	few	TRBV6-5	TRBJ1-1	CASSYVSVNTEAFF	TGTGCCAGCAGTTACGTTTCGGTTAACACTGAAGCTTTCTTT
TRBD1	few	TRBV10-3	TRBJ2-1	CAIKGTGADNEQFF	TGTGCCATCAAGGGGACAGGGGCCGACAATGAGCAGTTCTTC
.	.	TRBV7-2	TRBJ2-1	CASSPKPGPPEQFF	TGTGCCAGCAGCCCAAAGCCAGGGCCCCCTGAGCAGTTCTTC
.	.	TRBV28	TRBJ1-1	CASSLYLMNTEAFF	TGTGCCAGCAGTTTATATCTGATGAACACTGAAGCTTTCTTT
.	.	TRBV23-1	TRBJ1-1	CASSVERTGENTEAFF	TGCGCCAGCAGTGTCGAACGGACGGGGGAGAACACTGAAGCTTTCTTT